This TCR beta chain was captured in a study of cytotoxic CD8 clonotypes in ibrutinib-treated CLL. Here immunoSEQ multiplex PCR was the method, and the copy in TCRdb shows in-frame clones only, minus some. The sample carries about 310,000 clones, roughly 85% recorded once. TCR beta library input comprised around 2 micrograms of genomic DNA from cryopreserved PBMCs. The CDR3 has 15 residues. V shed 5 bases and J shed 5 bases, with 18 bases lying between them. CDR1 is MDHEN, CDR2 SYDVKM, per germline. General study points: Samples were collected at differing times from sustained-remission and progressing patients.

A remark on this clone: What it binds is unknown.

The sample consisted of PBMCs, taken before ibrutinib treatment. This receptor was taken from a human donor with chronic lymphocytic leukemia. The V gene is TRBV28, the J gene TRBJ2-5, with D unresolved. Written as DNA, the CDR3 is TGTGCCAGCAGTCCAGGACCCCAAGGCTGGGAGACCCAGTACTTC. Encoded protein: CASSPGPQGWETQYF. The entire variable domain, with the rest obtained from reference TRBV28 and TRBJ2-5, is as follows: DVKVTQSSRYLVKRTGEKVFLECVQDMDHENMFWYRQDPGLGLRLIYFSYDVKMKEKGDIPEGYSVSREKKERFSLILESASTNQTSMYLCASSPGPQGWETQYFGPGTRLLVL.